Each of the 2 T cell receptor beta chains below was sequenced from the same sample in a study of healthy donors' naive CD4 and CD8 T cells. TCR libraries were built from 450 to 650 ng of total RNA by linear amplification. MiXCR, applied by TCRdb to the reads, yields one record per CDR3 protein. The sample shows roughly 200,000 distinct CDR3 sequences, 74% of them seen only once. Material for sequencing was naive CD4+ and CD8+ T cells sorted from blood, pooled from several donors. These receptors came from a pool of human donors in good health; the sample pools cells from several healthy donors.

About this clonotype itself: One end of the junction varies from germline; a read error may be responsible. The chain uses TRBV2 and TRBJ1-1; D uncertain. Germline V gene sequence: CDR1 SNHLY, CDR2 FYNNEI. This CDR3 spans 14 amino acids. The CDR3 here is CASTQAGSGTEVFF. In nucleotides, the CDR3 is TGTGCCAGCACCCAAGCGGGGTCCGGCACTGAAGTTTTCTTT.

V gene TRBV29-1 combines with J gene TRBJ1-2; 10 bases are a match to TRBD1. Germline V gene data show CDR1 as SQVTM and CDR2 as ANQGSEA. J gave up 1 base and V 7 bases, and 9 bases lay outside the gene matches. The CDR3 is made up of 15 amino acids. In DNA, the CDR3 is TGCAGCGGCCAGCCCGGGACAGGGGTTAACTATGGCTACACCTTC. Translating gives CSGQPGTGVNYGYTF.